Following are 7 T cell receptor beta chains from one sample sequenced in a study of blood T cell repertoires in COVID-19. Sequenced by immunoSEQ multiplex PCR; TCRdb stores in-frame clones only, minus some. There are over 300,000 clones in the sample; roughly 90% occur only once, and approximately 8.8% lies in the top ten. The sample comprised PBMCs or T cells enriched from blood (not recorded which). The receptors originated from a woman aged 40 to 50 who had recovered from COVID-19.

The rearrangement uses TRBV3-1 (or the pseudogene TRBV3-2) and TRBJ1-1, with TRBD1 identical over 7 bases. V gave up 4 bases and J gave up 4 bases; unmatched junction bases: 3. Germline-derived CDR1 and CDR2 are LGHDT and YNNKEL (reference sequence). CDR3 length: 13 residues. The CDR3 nucleotides read TGTGCCAGCAGCCGACAGGGTTCCACTGAAGCTTTCTTT. Encoded protein: CASSRQGSTEAFF.

Concerning this clone: Different DNA sequences within this sample yield the same CDR3. The genes are TRBV5-1 and TRBJ2-7; 10 bases agree with TRBD1. Germline trimming cut 5 bases from V and 2 bases from J; bases unmatched to any gene: 4. The CDR3 runs 14 residues. Germline loops: CDR1 SGHRS, CDR2 YFSETQ. CDR3 loop: CASSLGQGAYEQYF. The CDR3 bases are TGCGCCAGCAGTTTAGGACAGGGGGCCTACGAGCAGTACTTC. Full variable domain (rest looked up from reference TRBV5-1 and TRBJ2-7): KAGVTQTPRYLIKTRGQQVTLSCSPISGHRSVSWYQQTPGQGLQFLFEYFSETQRNKGNFPGRFSGRQFSNSRSEMNVSTLELGDSALYLCASSLGQGAYEQYFGPGTRLTVT.

The chain joins TRBV19 to TRBJ2-5; TRBD1 matches 9 bases. The V gene's germline CDR1 is LNHDA and CDR2 SQIVND (reference sequence). The length of the CDR3 is 16 residues. V dropped 3 bases and J dropped 4; count of bases not matched to a gene: 9. Written as DNA, the CDR3 is TGTGCCAGTAGTATGACAGGGGGGCAAGTGGGAGAGACCCAGTACTTC. Translating it yields CASSMTGGQVGETQYF.

The genes are TRBV24-1 and TRBJ2-1; D may be TRBD2 (5 bases). Trimming pared 10 bases from V and 4 bases from J, leaving 10 bases between. The CDR3 has 12 amino acids. CDR1 and CDR2 from the germline V gene are KGHDR and SFDVKD. Here the CDR3 reads CATSGRYNEQFF. As DNA, the CDR3 is TGTGCCACGAGCGGTCGATACAATGAGCAGTTCTTC.

This clone was seen only once. The rearrangement links TRBV28 to TRBJ2-1; 7 nucleotides match TRBD1. This CDR3 has 15 amino acids. The germline V gene has CDR1 MDHEN and CDR2 SYDVKM. V was clipped by 3 bases and J by 5 bases; unmatched bases: 7. The CDR3 region is CASSFTRDSNNEQFF. In nucleotides, the CDR3 is TGTGCCAGCAGTTTTACCCGGGACAGCAACAATGAGCAGTTCTTC. Supplemented by reference TRBV28 and TRBJ2-1, the full variable domain reads DVKVTQSSRYLVKRTGEKVFLECVQDMDHENMFWYRQDPGLGLRLIYFSYDVKMKEKGDIPEGYSVSREKKERFSLILESASTNQTSMYLCASSFTRDSNNEQFFGPGTRLTVL.

This clone was observed a single time. V and J are TRBV5-1 and TRBJ2-3; 9 nucleotides align to TRBD2. Per germline, CDR1 SGHRS and CDR2 YFSETQ. With V trimmed by 3 bases and J by 2 bases, 7 bases remained unmatched. This CDR3 region has 16 residues. The CDR3 sequence: CASSSLAGGPTDTQYF. The CDR3 bases are TGCGCCAGCAGCTCTCTGGCGGGGGGGCCCACAGATACGCAGTATTTT.

This clone was observed once. This chain joins TRBV7-2 and TRBJ2-5; 9 bases map to TRBD1. V trimming: 6 bases; J trimming: 5 bases; junction bases outside the gene matches: 4. The CDR3 totals 13 residues. Germline lookup yields CDR1 SGHTA and CDR2 FQGNSA. The CDR3 DNA reads TGTGCCAGCAGAGGGACAGGGTGGGAGACCCAGTACTTC. This encodes CASRGTGWETQYF. The full variable domain, with the rest looked up from reference TRBV7-2 and TRBJ2-5, is GAGVSQSPSNKVTEKGKDVELRCDPISGHTALYWYRQSLGQGLEFLIYFQGNSAPDKSGLPSDRFSAERTGGSVSTLTIQRTQQEDSAVYLCASRGTGWETQYFGPGTRLLVL.